These T cell receptor beta chains were read from a single sample in a study of PD-L1 blockade in urothelial cancer. Libraries were prepared by immunoSEQ multiplex PCR; TCRdb keeps only in-frame clonotypes and omits some of them. The sample consists of about 120,000 clones, around nine tenths of them appearing once. The sample in question was PBMCs, obtained around atezolizumab (anti-PD-L1) treatment. These receptors all come from a man aged 60 to 69 with urothelial cancer. Both conserved end residues are part of each CDR3. The D gene is left open where the match is weak. A clone size is listed for some rows: how often the clone was seen (once, few, many), or a class if it is expanded.

v_gene	d_gene	len	j_gene	abundance	CDR3nt	CDR3aa
TRBV6-5	TRBD2	15	TRBJ2-5	-	TGTGCCAGCAGTTTAAGAAGCGGGGCCCAAGAGACCCAGTACTTC	CASSLRSGAQETQYF
TRBV11-2	-	16	TRBJ2-3	-	TGTGCCAGCAGCTTAGCGTCGGGGTCAGGCACAGATACGCAGTATTTT	CASSLASGSGTDTQYF
TRBV2	TRBD1	11	TRBJ1-1	-	TGTGCCAGCAGGACAGGGGGTGAAGCTTTCTTT	CASRTGGEAFF
TRBV4-3	-	12	TRBJ1-4	few	TGCGCCAGCAGCCACCCAACGAGTAAACTGTTTTTT	CASSHPTSKLFF
TRBV7-9	-	13	TRBJ1-1	-	TGTGCCAGCAGCTTACCGGGGAATACTGAAGCTTTCTTT	CASSLPGNTEAFF
TRBV19	TRBD2	16	TRBJ2-4	-	TGTGCCAGTAGTCCCCGGGGGGGGGCGGGCGAAAACATTCAGTACTTC	CASSPRGGAGENIQYF
TRBV9	TRBD1	15	TRBJ2-3	-	TGTGCCAGCAGCGTAGGGACAGGGTTAACAGATACGCAGTATTTT	CASSVGTGLTDTQYF
TRBV5-1	TRBD2	14	TRBJ2-3	-	TGCGCCAGCGGGGCGAGCGGGGCAACAGATACGCAGTATTTT	CASGASGATDTQYF
TRBV2	TRBD1	13	TRBJ1-5	-	TGTGCCAGCAGCGACAGGGCTAGTCAGCCCCAGCATTTT	CASSDRASQPQHF
TRBV27	-	15	TRBJ2-1	-	TGTGCCAGCAGTTTAACACAGGGATTATACAATGAGCAGTTCTTC	CASSLTQGLYNEQFF
TRBV30	-	14	TRBJ2-3	-	TGTGCCTGGAGTGATAAAACTAGCACAGATACGCAGTATTTT	CAWSDKTSTDTQYF
TRBV5-4	TRBD2	15	TRBJ2-3	-	TGTGCCAGCAGCTTTACTAGCGGGAGGTCAGATACGCAGTATTTT	CASSFTSGRSDTQYF
TRBV7-9	-	11	TRBJ2-5	-	TGTGCCTACAACGTCCAAGAGACCCAGTACTTC	CAYNVQETQYF
TRBV6-6	-	15	TRBJ2-7	-	TGTGCCAGCAGTTCCGGGACAATGGATCTCGACGAGCAGTACTTC	CASSSGTMDLDEQYF
TRBV4-2	TRBD2	16	TRBJ2-1	few	TGTGCCAGCAGCCAAGATACGGGGGGGCAGTACAATGAGCAGTTCTTC	CASSQDTGGQYNEQFF
TRBV5-1	-	13	TRBJ2-5	-	TGCGCCAGCAGTCCCGAGGGCCGGGAGACCCAGTACTTC	CASSPEGRETQYF
TRBV19	-	16	TRBJ1-2	few	TGTGCCAGTACCCCGCCGGGTCGGAGGGAGCTTTCTGGCTACACCTTC	CASTPPGRRELSGYTF
TRBV2	TRBD1	13	TRBJ1-5	-	TGTGCCAGCTCCGGGACAGGGTTCCAGCCCCAGCATTTT	CASSGTGFQPQHF
TRBV5-1	-	13	TRBJ2-1	-	TGCGCCAGCAGCCCAACCGTCAGCGATGAGCAGTTCTTC	CASSPTVSDEQFF
TRBV7-2	-	15	TRBJ1-6	once	TGTGCCAGCACCAAGACAGGAAGACCTAATTCACCCCTCCACTTT	CASTKTGRPNSPLHF
TRBV6-1	-	16	TRBJ2-7	-	TGTGCCAGCAGTGAATATCCAGCGTTCAGCTCCTACGAGCAGTACTTC	CASSEYPAFSSYEQYF
TRBV30	-	13	TRBJ1-1	-	TGTGCCTGGACCGTTTCTGGGACTGAAGGAGCTTTCTTT	CAWTVSGTEGAFF
TRBV9	TRBD1	15	TRBJ1-2	-	TGTGCCAGCAGCGTCGGGACAGGAGGAGACTATGGCTACACCTTC	CASSVGTGGDYGYTF
TRBV28	-	16	TRBJ2-3	once	TGTGCCAGCAGTTACCCCGGCGGGGGCCGAACAGATACGCAGTATTTT	CASSYPGGGRTDTQYF
TRBV6-6	-	16	TRBJ2-1	-	TGTGCCAGCAGTTACTCGCGGCAGGGGACCTACAATGAGCAGTTCTTC	CASSYSRQGTYNEQFF
TRBV19	-	11	TRBJ2-7	-	TGTGCCAGTTCCTTTGCGGACGAGCAGTACTTC	CASSFADEQYF
TRBV6-1	-	13	TRBJ1-1	-	TGTGCCAGCAGTGAAGTGTGGGGGGGCGGAGCTTTCTTT	CASSEVWGGGAFF
TRBV6-5	-	16	TRBJ1-1	-	TGTGCCAGCAGTTACACCAACAGCCCCATGAACACTGAAGCTTTCTTT	CASSYTNSPMNTEAFF
TRBV27	-	15	TRBJ2-7	-	TGTGCCAGCAGTTTATACCCAGGGGAGACCTACGAGCAGTACTTC	CASSLYPGETYEQYF
TRBV5-1	TRBD2	17	TRBJ2-3	-	TGCGCCAGCAGCTTGACGTCGGGTAGCGGGTACACAGATACGCAGTATTTT	CASSLTSGSGYTDTQYF
TRBV10-1	-	14	TRBJ2-5	-	TGCGCCAGCAGTGAGACGGGGGCCCGGGGGGCCCAGTACTTC	CASSETGARGAQYF
TRBV7-2	-	13	TRBJ2-3	-	TGTGCCAGCAGCCTAGGAGGAGCAGATACGCAGTATTTT	CASSLGGADTQYF
TRBV6-1	TRBD1	15	TRBJ2-3	-	TGTGCCAGCAACCTACAGGGGTGGGGCACAGATACGCAGTATTTT	CASNLQGWGTDTQYF
TRBV30	-	11	TRBJ1-2	-	TGTGCCTGGAGTCCAGGGAATGGCTACACCTTC	CAWSPGNGYTF
TRBV6-1	TRBD1	14	TRBJ2-7	-	TGTGCCAGCAGTGATGAAGGCAGGGGGCGCCTCCCGGACTTC	CASSDEGRGRLPDF
TRBV18	TRBD1	13	TRBJ2-3	-	TGTGCCAGCTCACCTCCAGGACAGGGACTTTTGTATTTT	CASSPPGQGLLYF
TRBV7-9	TRBD2	16	TRBJ2-2	-	TGTGCCAGCAGCTTAAGGACTAGCGGGAATACCGGGGAGCTGTTTTTT	CASSLRTSGNTGELFF
TRBV6-1	-	15	TRBJ1-5	-	TGTGCCAGCATCTGGGCAGGGGTCGGCAATCAGCCCCAGCATTTT	CASIWAGVGNQPQHF
TRBV5-1	TRBD1	15	TRBJ2-7	-	TGCGCCAGCAGCTTAACAGGGGGTAGCTCCTACGAGCAGTACTTC	CASSLTGGSSYEQYF
TRBV19	TRBD1	21	TRBJ1-6	-	TGTGCCAGTAGTATTCGTCCGGGACAGGGGTCTCTTAGCTCCTATAATTCACCCCTCCACTTT	CASSIRPGQGSLSSYNSPLHF
TRBV15	-	14	TRBJ1-1	-	TGTGCCACTGGGCGCGGGGGAACAAACACTGAAGCTTTCTTT	CATGRGGTNTEAFF
TRBV29-1	-	10	TRBJ2-7	-	TGCAGCGTCGGGGATCGGCAGCAGTACTTC	CSVGDRQQYF
TRBV28	-	14	TRBJ1-1	-	TGTGCCAGCAGTAAGAATGGACTCTGGGCTGAAGCTTTCTTT	CASSKNGLWAEAFF
TRBV28	TRBD1	14	TRBJ2-3	-	TGTGCCAGCAGGGGACAGGGGAGATCAGATACGCAGTATTTT	CASRGQGRSDTQYF
TRBV5-1	-	16	TRBJ2-3	-	TGCGCCAGCAGCCCCCCCCTCGCAGGGGATGCAGATACGCAGTATTTT	CASSPPLAGDADTQYF
TRBV7-9	TRBD2	14	TRBJ2-3	-	TGTGCCAGCAGACTAGCGGATAGCACAGATACGCAGTATTTT	CASRLADSTDTQYF
TRBV5-1	-	15	TRBJ1-5	-	TGCGCCAGCAGCTTGGGACAAAATAGCAATCAGCCCCAGCATTTT	CASSLGQNSNQPQHF
TRBV5-4	TRBD2	14	TRBJ2-1	-	TGTGCCAGCAGCCTTCGCGGGGGGCCCAGTGAGCAGTTCTTC	CASSLRGGPSEQFF
TRBV14	TRBD1	15	TRBJ2-1	few	TGTGCCAGCAGCCAACATCCTACAGGGGGCAATGAGCAGTTCTTC	CASSQHPTGGNEQFF
TRBV9	-	14	TRBJ1-1	-	TGTGCCAGCAGCGACCCACAGGGTATCACTGAAGCTTTCTTT	CASSDPQGITEAFF
TRBV21-1	-	17	TRBJ2-7	-	TGTGCCAGCAGCAAAGTCGGACTAGCGGGGGGGCTCCACGAGCAGTACTTC	CASSKVGLAGGLHEQYF
TRBV7-2	TRBD1	15	TRBJ1-1	-	TGTGCCAGCAGCTTAGCGCGAGGGGCAGGGGGTGAAGCTTTCTTT	CASSLARGAGGEAFF
TRBV5-1	TRBD1	16	TRBJ1-6	-	TGCGCCAGCAGCATGACAGGGTTTTTAAAGGGATCACCCCTCCACTTT	CASSMTGFLKGSPLHF
TRBV5-1	TRBD2	17	TRBJ2-1	-	TGCGCCAGCAGCTTGACTATAGCGGGAGGATCCTACAATGAGCAGTTCTTC	CASSLTIAGGSYNEQFF
TRBV2	-	12	TRBJ1-6	few	TGTGCCAGCAGTCTACTAAATTCACCCCTCCACTTT	CASSLLNSPLHF
TRBV28	TRBD1	14	TRBJ1-5	once	TGTGCCAGCAGTTCGGGACAGGGTTATCAGCCCCAGCATTTT	CASSSGQGYQPQHF
TRBV9	TRBD1	16	TRBJ2-7	-	TGTGCCAGCAGCGTAGGCACAGGGGTGAGGTCCTACGAGCAGTACTTC	CASSVGTGVRSYEQYF